Listed below are T cell receptor beta chains from one sample, sequenced in a study of T cell repertoires in cytomegalovirus infection. TCRdb processed the reads anew with MiXCR; each CDR3 protein has one entry. The sample has 800,000 to 950,000 distinct CDR3 sequences, 32% seen once; the top ten hold 12%. The antigens these receptors bind are not known. Sequencing used cultured CD8+ T cells from PBMCs, obtained from culture after CMV antigen stimulation. These receptors were taken from a human donor in good health (CMV status not recorded). Some clones in this sample may be carry-over from other donors' samples. Each CDR3 is given with its conserved first and last residue. A D gene is named only where the DNA matches it firmly. Clone size appears in some rows only: once, few, many, or a class for an expanded clone.

clone_size	v_call	j_call	d_call	cdr3_aa	cdr3_nt
few	TRBV6-5	TRBJ2-2	TRBD1	CASSYRTGAGELFF	TGTGCCAGCAGTTACAGGACAGGTGCGGGGGAGCTGTTTTTT
-	TRBV12-3/TRBV12-4	TRBJ2-1	-	CASSLANGRGPNNEQFF	TGTGCCAGCAGTTTAGCGAATGGGCGGGGGCCGAACAATGAGCAGTTCTTC
-	TRBV12-3/TRBV12-4	TRBJ2-5	-	CASSLGPMGAQETQYF	TGTGCCAGCAGTTTAGGACCCATGGGTGCCCAAGAGACCCAGTACTTC
-	TRBV6-2/TRBV6-3	TRBJ2-1	TRBD2	CASTKTGLASYNEQFF	TGTGCCAGCACCAAAACGGGACTAGCGTCATACAATGAGCAGTTCTTC
many	TRBV7-6	TRBJ1-5	-	CASIHPLKDGRGYALGNQPQHF	TGTGCCAGCATCCACCCCTTGAAGGACGGCAGGGGATATGCCTTGGGCAATCAGCCCCAGCATTTT
-	TRBV19	TRBJ1-1	-	CASSIHGWQLNTEAFF	TGTGCCAGTAGTATTCACGGTTGGCAGTTGAACACTGAAGCTTTCTTT
many	TRBV7-6	TRBJ2-3	TRBD2	CASSGGGFTDTQYF	TGTGCCAGCAGCGGGGGGGGATTCACAGATACGCAGTATTTT
many	TRBV7-2	TRBJ1-3	TRBD1	CASSLAPTGTGNTIYF	TGTGCCAGCAGCTTAGCCCCGACAGGGACTGGAAACACCATATATTTT
-	TRBV27	TRBJ2-7	-	CASSLYATYEQYF	TGTGCCAGCAGTTTATACGCGACCTACGAGCAGTACTTC
few	TRBV6-6	TRBJ2-7	TRBD1	CASSYRGRSSYEQYF	TGTGCCAGCAGTTATAGGGGGCGCAGCTCCTACGAGCAGTACTTC
-	TRBV2	TRBJ2-3	TRBD1	CASSWTGPSTDTQYF	TGTGCCAGCAGTTGGACAGGGCCTAGCACAGATACGCAGTATTTT
-	TRBV7-2	TRBJ2-7	-	CASSLELPEQYF	TGTGCCAGCAGCTTAGAACTCCCTGAGCAGTACTTC
many	TRBV7-2	TRBJ2-1	TRBD1	CASSPWTGAVMNEQFF	TGTGCCAGCAGCCCCTGGACAGGGGCGGTCATGAATGAGCAGTTCTTC
few	TRBV29-1	TRBJ2-3	TRBD2	CSVETSGDFTDTQYF	TGCAGCGTTGAGACTAGCGGGGACTTCACAGATACGCAGTATTTT